A selection of T cell receptor beta chains follows, all from one sample in a study of CD8 T cells in ankylosing spondylitis. In TCRdb, the 5' RACE reads were re-called with MiXCR into one record per CDR3 protein. The profile shows roughly 150,000 distinct CDR3 sequences, around 7.9% of them singletons. Sequencing was carried out using blood, either unsorted or a sorted T cell fraction (not recorded which). These receptors came from a female donor with ankylosing spondylitis or in good health (not recorded which). Both conserved end residues are part of each CDR3. The order of the fields is V gene, J gene, clone size, D gene, CDR3 protein, CDR3 DNA. The D gene is left open where the match is weak. Size tells how often a clone was seen (once, few, many) or the class of an expanded clone, and some rows leave it out.

v_call: TRBV12-3/TRBV12-4; j_call: TRBJ2-3; clone_size: many; d_call: .; cdr3_aa: CASSRRPSRTDTQYF; cdr3_nt: TGTGCCAGCAGCCGTCGACCCTCCCGCACAGATACGCAGTATTTT
v_call: TRBV20-1; j_call: TRBJ1-2; clone_size: many; d_call: .; cdr3_aa: CSASPGVYGYTF; cdr3_nt: TGCAGTGCTAGTCCGGGGGTTTATGGCTACACCTTC
v_call: TRBV4-2; j_call: TRBJ1-2; clone_size: many; d_call: TRBD1; cdr3_aa: CASSQGQGSGYTF; cdr3_nt: TGTGCCAGCAGCCAGGGACAGGGGTCTGGCTACACCTTC
v_call: TRBV12-3/TRBV12-4; j_call: TRBJ2-2; clone_size: many; d_call: .; cdr3_aa: CASREFNTGELFF; cdr3_nt: TGTGCCAGCAGGGAGTTTAACACCGGGGAGCTGTTTTTT
v_call: TRBV7-2; j_call: TRBJ2-1; clone_size: many; d_call: .; cdr3_aa: CASSLLTNEQFF; cdr3_nt: TGTGCCAGCAGCCTTCTCACCAATGAGCAGTTCTTC
v_call: TRBV6-1; j_call: TRBJ2-1; clone_size: many; d_call: .; cdr3_aa: CASGGPVGNEQFF; cdr3_nt: TGTGCCAGCGGTGGACCAGTCGGCAATGAGCAGTTCTTC
v_call: TRBV9; j_call: TRBJ2-1; clone_size: many; d_call: .; cdr3_aa: CASSVEVQTYNEQFF; cdr3_nt: TGTGCCAGCAGCGTAGAAGTGCAGACCTACAATGAGCAGTTCTTC
v_call: TRBV7-8; j_call: TRBJ1-5; clone_size: many; d_call: TRBD1; cdr3_aa: CASSSFGRGQKDQPQHF; cdr3_nt: TGTGCCAGCAGCTCCTTCGGGAGGGGACAGAAAGATCAGCCCCAGCATTTT
v_call: TRBV5-1; j_call: TRBJ1-5; clone_size: many; d_call: .; cdr3_aa: CASSVDNYSNQPQHF; cdr3_nt: TGCGCCAGCAGCGTCGACAACTATAGCAATCAGCCCCAGCATTTT
v_call: TRBV5-1; j_call: TRBJ1-1; clone_size: many; d_call: TRBD1; cdr3_aa: CASSLQDRLTTEAFF; cdr3_nt: TGCGCCAGCAGCTTGCAGGACAGGTTAACAACTGAAGCTTTCTTT
v_call: TRBV4-1; j_call: TRBJ2-1; clone_size: many; d_call: TRBD1; cdr3_aa: CASSHVVDRVYNEQFF; cdr3_nt: TGCGCCAGCAGCCACGTAGTGGACAGGGTCTACAATGAGCAGTTCTTC
v_call: TRBV12-3/TRBV12-4; j_call: TRBJ1-1; clone_size: many; d_call: .; cdr3_aa: CASSFGTEAFF; cdr3_nt: TGTGCCAGCAGTTTTGGGACTGAAGCTTTCTTT
v_call: TRBV12-3/TRBV12-4; j_call: TRBJ1-3; clone_size: many; d_call: .; cdr3_aa: CASSRGQFYRNTIYF; cdr3_nt: TGTGCCAGCAGTAGGGGACAATTCTATAGAAACACCATATATTTT
v_call: TRBV6-5; j_call: TRBJ2-5; clone_size: few; d_call: TRBD2; cdr3_aa: CASSYGGGSHQETQYF; cdr3_nt: TGTGCCAGCAGTTACGGGGGGGGGTCACACCAAGAGACCCAGTACTTC
v_call: TRBV28; j_call: TRBJ1-1; clone_size: .; d_call: .; cdr3_aa: CASSLAGETEAFF; cdr3_nt: TGTGCCAGCAGTTTGGCAGGGGAGACTGAAGCTTTCTTT
v_call: TRBV7-3; j_call: TRBJ2-1; clone_size: many; d_call: .; cdr3_aa: CASSLMGLSNEQFF; cdr3_nt: TGTGCCAGCAGCTTAATGGGACTCTCTAATGAGCAGTTCTTC
v_call: TRBV12-3/TRBV12-4; j_call: TRBJ1-2; clone_size: many; d_call: .; cdr3_aa: CASSPEALRGSGYTF; cdr3_nt: TGTGCCAGCAGTCCCGAAGCCCTAAGGGGATCTGGCTACACCTTC
v_call: TRBV7-9; j_call: TRBJ2-3; clone_size: many; d_call: .; cdr3_aa: CASSYPIKPQSTDTQYF; cdr3_nt: TGTGCCAGCAGCTACCCTATTAAACCTCAAAGCACAGATACGCAGTATTTT
v_call: TRBV20-1; j_call: TRBJ1-1; clone_size: many; d_call: .; cdr3_aa: CSARVGGGDTEAFF; cdr3_nt: TGCAGTGCTAGAGTGGGCGGCGGGGACACTGAAGCTTTCTTT
v_call: TRBV28; j_call: TRBJ1-6; clone_size: many; d_call: .; cdr3_aa: CASSLRGSSPLHF; cdr3_nt: TGTGCCAGCAGTTTGAGAGGAAGTTCACCCCTCCACTTT
v_call: TRBV7-9; j_call: TRBJ2-2; clone_size: many; d_call: .; cdr3_aa: CASSTWTANTGELFF; cdr3_nt: TGTGCCAGCAGCACTTGGACGGCGAACACCGGGGAGCTGTTTTTT
v_call: TRBV3-1; j_call: TRBJ2-1; clone_size: many; d_call: TRBD2; cdr3_aa: CASSSTTSGGPNEQFF; cdr3_nt: TGTGCCAGCAGCTCAACGACTAGCGGGGGGCCCAATGAGCAGTTCTTC
v_call: TRBV27; j_call: TRBJ2-5; clone_size: .; d_call: .; cdr3_aa: CASSLRRDQETQYF; cdr3_nt: TGTGCCAGCAGTTTAAGGAGGGACCAAGAGACCCAGTACTTC
v_call: TRBV27; j_call: TRBJ2-7; clone_size: many; d_call: .; cdr3_aa: CASSLLTALEGESEQYF; cdr3_nt: TGTGCCAGCAGTTTATTGACAGCTCTAGAGGGGGAATCGGAGCAGTACTTC
v_call: TRBV29-1; j_call: TRBJ2-1; clone_size: many; d_call: .; cdr3_aa: CSVGIQINEQFF; cdr3_nt: TGCAGCGTTGGGATTCAAATTAATGAGCAGTTCTTC
v_call: TRBV5-1; j_call: TRBJ2-1; clone_size: many; d_call: TRBD2; cdr3_aa: CASSLALGLAGGNEQFF; cdr3_nt: TGCGCCAGCAGCTTGGCCCTCGGACTAGCGGGGGGGAATGAGCAGTTCTTC
v_call: TRBV5-5; j_call: TRBJ2-6; clone_size: few; d_call: .; cdr3_aa: CASNVGFGANVLTF; cdr3_nt: TGTGCCAGCAACGTAGGGTTTGGGGCCAACGTCCTGACTTTC
v_call: TRBV29-1; j_call: TRBJ1-4; clone_size: .; d_call: .; cdr3_aa: CSGLFGATAEKLFF; cdr3_nt: TGCAGTGGACTGTTCGGGGCAACTGCTGAAAAACTGTTTTTT
v_call: TRBV6-2/TRBV6-3; j_call: TRBJ2-2; clone_size: many; d_call: .; cdr3_aa: CASSQNPIGPAPGELFF; cdr3_nt: TGTGCCAGCAGTCAAAACCCCATTGGACCAGCCCCCGGGGAGCTGTTTTTT
v_call: TRBV10-3; j_call: TRBJ2-5; clone_size: .; d_call: TRBD1; cdr3_aa: CAITPGQGVGETQYF; cdr3_nt: TGTGCCATCACCCCGGGACAGGGAGTAGGAGAGACCCAGTACTTC
v_call: TRBV20-1; j_call: TRBJ1-6; clone_size: many; d_call: .; cdr3_aa: CSARDRRGLHF; cdr3_nt: TGCAGTGCTAGAGATCGGAGGGGCCTCCACTTT
v_call: TRBV24-1; j_call: TRBJ1-1; clone_size: many; d_call: TRBD1; cdr3_aa: CATSDPRDSSAFF; cdr3_nt: TGTGCCACCAGTGACCCGAGGGACAGCTCGGCTTTCTTT
v_call: TRBV29-1; j_call: TRBJ2-1; clone_size: many; d_call: TRBD2; cdr3_aa: CSGTRGLAGVNEQFF; cdr3_nt: TGCAGCGGGACCCGAGGACTAGCGGGGGTAAATGAGCAGTTCTTC
v_call: TRBV5-1; j_call: TRBJ2-2; clone_size: many; d_call: TRBD1; cdr3_aa: CASSLLGQGATGELFF; cdr3_nt: TGCGCCAGCAGCTTATTGGGACAGGGGGCCACCGGGGAGCTGTTTTTT
v_call: TRBV7-2; j_call: TRBJ1-1; clone_size: many; d_call: .; cdr3_aa: CASSPTPTGSTEAFF; cdr3_nt: TGTGCCAGCAGCCCTACCCCCACAGGGAGCACTGAAGCTTTCTTT
v_call: TRBV12-3/TRBV12-4; j_call: TRBJ2-1; clone_size: many; d_call: .; cdr3_aa: CASSPTSGNEQFF; cdr3_nt: TGTGCCAGCAGCCCTACATCCGGGAATGAGCAGTTCTTC
v_call: TRBV28; j_call: TRBJ1-2; clone_size: many; d_call: .; cdr3_aa: CASSKDRLPGGYTF; cdr3_nt: TGTGCCAGCAGCAAAGACAGGCTACCTGGCGGCTACACCTTC
v_call: TRBV20-1; j_call: TRBJ2-3; clone_size: many; d_call: .; cdr3_aa: CSAREQGATDTQYF; cdr3_nt: TGCAGTGCTAGAGAACAGGGCGCCACAGATACGCAGTATTTT
v_call: TRBV7-8; j_call: TRBJ2-7; clone_size: many; d_call: .; cdr3_aa: CASSLAGAGPRYEQYF; cdr3_nt: TGTGCCAGCAGCTTAGCTGGGGCAGGTCCGCGCTACGAGCAGTACTTC
v_call: TRBV4-1; j_call: TRBJ2-5; clone_size: many; d_call: .; cdr3_aa: CASSQGRGANQETQYF; cdr3_nt: TGCGCCAGCAGCCAAGGCCGGGGGGCCAACCAAGAGACCCAGTACTTC
v_call: TRBV4-2; j_call: TRBJ2-2; clone_size: many; d_call: TRBD2; cdr3_aa: CASTSAGDTGELFF; cdr3_nt: TGTGCCAGCACCTCAGCGGGGGACACCGGGGAGCTGTTTTTT
v_call: TRBV20-1; j_call: TRBJ1-3; clone_size: many; d_call: .; cdr3_aa: CSARGLRGSGNTIYF; cdr3_nt: TGCAGTGCTAGAGGCCTGAGGGGGTCTGGAAACACCATATATTTT
v_call: TRBV6-5; j_call: TRBJ2-1; clone_size: many; d_call: TRBD1; cdr3_aa: CASRLGLGTDYNEQFF; cdr3_nt: TGTGCCAGCAGATTAGGGTTAGGGACAGACTACAATGAGCAGTTCTTC
v_call: TRBV25-1; j_call: TRBJ1-6; clone_size: .; d_call: .; cdr3_aa: CARKGAYNSPLHF; cdr3_nt: TGTGCCCGCAAAGGAGCATATAATTCACCCCTCCACTTT
v_call: TRBV6-1; j_call: TRBJ1-5; clone_size: many; d_call: TRBD1; cdr3_aa: CASSLDRVNQPQHF; cdr3_nt: TGTGCCAGCAGCCTCGACAGGGTGAACCAGCCCCAGCATTTT
v_call: TRBV27; j_call: TRBJ1-2; clone_size: many; d_call: TRBD1; cdr3_aa: CASSDGTGQLYGYTF; cdr3_nt: TGTGCCAGCAGTGACGGGACAGGTCAACTCTATGGCTACACCTTC
v_call: TRBV12-3/TRBV12-4; j_call: TRBJ1-1; clone_size: many; d_call: .; cdr3_aa: CASRARRAGNTEAFF; cdr3_nt: TGTGCCAGCAGAGCCCGGAGGGCTGGGAACACTGAAGCTTTCTTT
v_call: TRBV7-2; j_call: TRBJ1-5; clone_size: many; d_call: .; cdr3_aa: CASSYTGHPLEGSNQPQHF; cdr3_nt: TGTGCCAGCAGCTACACCGGACATCCCCTCGAGGGTAGCAATCAGCCCCAGCATTTT
v_call: TRBV6-2/TRBV6-3; j_call: TRBJ2-1; clone_size: many; d_call: .; cdr3_aa: CASKALVDEQFF; cdr3_nt: TGTGCCAGCAAGGCCCTAGTGGATGAGCAGTTCTTC
v_call: TRBV29-1; j_call: TRBJ2-7; clone_size: many; d_call: .; cdr3_aa: CSAKSDSSSSYEQYF; cdr3_nt: TGCAGCGCTAAATCGGACTCATCTAGCTCCTACGAGCAGTACTTC
v_call: TRBV12-3/TRBV12-4; j_call: TRBJ2-5; clone_size: few; d_call: .; cdr3_aa: CASSLIGPEGTQYF; cdr3_nt: TGTGCCAGCAGTTTAATCGGCCCGGAGGGGACCCAGTACTTC
v_call: TRBV7-2; j_call: TRBJ2-5; clone_size: many; d_call: TRBD2; cdr3_aa: CASSFGSGLVGRETQYF; cdr3_nt: TGTGCCAGCAGCTTTGGGTCGGGACTAGTGGGGCGAGAGACCCAGTACTTC
v_call: TRBV2; j_call: TRBJ1-1; clone_size: many; d_call: .; cdr3_aa: CASAPQLRDNTEAFF; cdr3_nt: TGTGCCAGCGCACCCCAACTAAGGGATAACACTGAAGCTTTCTTT
v_call: TRBV20-1; j_call: TRBJ2-7; clone_size: .; d_call: .; cdr3_aa: CSARATDTTYEQYF; cdr3_nt: TGCAGTGCTAGAGCCACCGACACGACCTACGAGCAGTACTTC
v_call: TRBV28; j_call: TRBJ2-1; clone_size: .; d_call: TRBD2; cdr3_aa: CASSLLSSGGAGEQFF; cdr3_nt: TGTGCCAGCAGTTTATTATCCAGCGGGGGGGCGGGAGAGCAGTTCTTC